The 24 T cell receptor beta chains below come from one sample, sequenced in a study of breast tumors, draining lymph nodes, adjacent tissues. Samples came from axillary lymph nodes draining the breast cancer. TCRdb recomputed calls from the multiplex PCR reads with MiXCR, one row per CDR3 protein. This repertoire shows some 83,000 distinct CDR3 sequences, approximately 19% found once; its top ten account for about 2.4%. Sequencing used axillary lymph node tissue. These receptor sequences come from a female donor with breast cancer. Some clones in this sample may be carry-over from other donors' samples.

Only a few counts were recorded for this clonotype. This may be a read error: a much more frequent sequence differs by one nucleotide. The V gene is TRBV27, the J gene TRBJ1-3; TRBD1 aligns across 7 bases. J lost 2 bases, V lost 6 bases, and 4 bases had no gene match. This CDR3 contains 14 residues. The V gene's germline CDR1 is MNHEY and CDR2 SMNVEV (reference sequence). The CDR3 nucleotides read TGTGCCAGCAGGAAAACAGGGGCTGGAAACACCATATATTTT. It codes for CASRKTGAGNTIYF.

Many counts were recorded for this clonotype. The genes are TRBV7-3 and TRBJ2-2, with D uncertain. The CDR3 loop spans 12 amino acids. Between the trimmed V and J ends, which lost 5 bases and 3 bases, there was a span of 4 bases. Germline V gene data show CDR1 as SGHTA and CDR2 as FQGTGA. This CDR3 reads CASSGDTGELFF. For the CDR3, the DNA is TGTGCCAGCAGCGGGGACACCGGGGAGCTGTTTTTT.

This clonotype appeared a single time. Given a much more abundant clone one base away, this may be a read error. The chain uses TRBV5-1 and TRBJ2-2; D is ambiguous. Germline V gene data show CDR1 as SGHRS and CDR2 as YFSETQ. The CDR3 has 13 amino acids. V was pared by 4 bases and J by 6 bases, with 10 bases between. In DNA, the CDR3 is TGCGCCAGCAGCCTGGAAAACGCCGGGGAGCTGTTTTTT. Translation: CASSLENAGELFF.

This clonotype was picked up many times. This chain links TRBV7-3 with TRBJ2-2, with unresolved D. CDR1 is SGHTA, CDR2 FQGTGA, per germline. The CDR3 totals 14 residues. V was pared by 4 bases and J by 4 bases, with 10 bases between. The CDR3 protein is CASSSSGGTGELFF. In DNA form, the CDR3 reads TGTGCCAGCAGCTCCTCAGGTGGCACCGGGGAGCTGTTTTTT.

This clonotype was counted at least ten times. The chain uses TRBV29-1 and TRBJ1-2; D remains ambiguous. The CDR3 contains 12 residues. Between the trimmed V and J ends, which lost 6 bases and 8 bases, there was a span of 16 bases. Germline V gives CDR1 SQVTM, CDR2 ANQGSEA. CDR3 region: CSVKPLTVGYTF. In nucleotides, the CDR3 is TGCAGCGTCAAGCCACTCACGGTGGGCTACACCTTC. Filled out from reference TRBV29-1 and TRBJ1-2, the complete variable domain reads SAVISQKPSRDICQRGTSLTIQCQVDSQVTMMFWYRQQPGQSLTLIATANQGSEATYESGFVIDKFPISRPNLTFSTLTVSNMSPEDSSIYLCSVKPLTVGYTFGSGTRLTVV.

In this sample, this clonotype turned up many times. The CDR3 protein is CASSGSHGSREEQYF. CDR3 in DNA: TGTGCCAGCAGCGGATCCCACGGGAGCCGGGAGGAGCAGTACTTC. The V and J genes are TRBV9 and TRBJ2-7, with D tentatively TRBD2 (6 bases). CDR3 length: 15 amino acids. The V gene's germline CDR1 is SGDLS and CDR2 YYNGEE. V lost 3 bases and J 7 bases, leaving 20 bases between the germline ends.

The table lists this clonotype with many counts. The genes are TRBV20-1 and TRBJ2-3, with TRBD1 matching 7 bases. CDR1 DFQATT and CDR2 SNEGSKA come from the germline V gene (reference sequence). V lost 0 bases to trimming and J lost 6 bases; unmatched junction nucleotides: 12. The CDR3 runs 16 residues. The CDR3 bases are TGCAGTGCTAGAGAGGGGGTGACAGGGTGGCTCGATACGCAGTATTTT. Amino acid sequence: CSAREGVTGWLDTQYF.

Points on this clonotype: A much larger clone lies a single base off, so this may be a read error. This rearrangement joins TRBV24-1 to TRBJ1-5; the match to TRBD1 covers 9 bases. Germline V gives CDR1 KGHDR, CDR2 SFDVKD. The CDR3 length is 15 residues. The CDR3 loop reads CATSVAGTGTQLQHF. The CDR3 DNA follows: TGTGCCACCAGTGTAGCCGGGACAGGGACTCAGCTCCAGCATTTT.

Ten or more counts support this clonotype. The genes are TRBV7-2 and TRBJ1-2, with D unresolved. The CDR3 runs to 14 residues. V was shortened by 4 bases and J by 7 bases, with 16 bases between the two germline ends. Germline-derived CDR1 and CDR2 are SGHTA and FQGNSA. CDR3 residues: CASSSMATWSGYTF. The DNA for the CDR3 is TGTGCCAGCAGCTCAATGGCGACGTGGAGTGGCTACACCTTC.

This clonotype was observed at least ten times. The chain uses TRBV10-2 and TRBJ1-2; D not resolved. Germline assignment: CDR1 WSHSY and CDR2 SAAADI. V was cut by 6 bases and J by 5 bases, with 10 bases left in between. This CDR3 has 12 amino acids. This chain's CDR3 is CASRKDSYGYTF. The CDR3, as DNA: TGCGCCAGCAGGAAGGATAGTTATGGCTACACCTTC.

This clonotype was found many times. In nucleotides, the CDR3 is TGTGCCAGCAGTGCCTCCGGGACAGGTGTCTCACCCCTCCACTTT. Amino acid sequence: CASSASGTGVSPLHF. The chain is built from TRBV6-2 or TRBV6-3 and TRBJ1-6, with TRBD1 identical over 8 bases. V lost 5 bases and J lost 10; bases outside the gene matches: 10. CDR1 is MNHEY, CDR2 SVGEGT, per germline. The length of the CDR3 is 15 residues.

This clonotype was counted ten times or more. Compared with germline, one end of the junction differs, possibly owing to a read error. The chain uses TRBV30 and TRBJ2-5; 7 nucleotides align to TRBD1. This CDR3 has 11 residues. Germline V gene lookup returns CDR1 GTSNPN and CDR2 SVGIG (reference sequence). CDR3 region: CGTPGGETQYF. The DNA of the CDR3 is TGCGGGACCCCAGGGGGAGAGACCCAGTACTTC.

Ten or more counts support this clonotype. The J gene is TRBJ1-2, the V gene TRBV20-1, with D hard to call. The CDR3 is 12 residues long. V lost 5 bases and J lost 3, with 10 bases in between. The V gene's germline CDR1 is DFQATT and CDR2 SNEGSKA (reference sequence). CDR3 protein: CSASQAYYGYTF. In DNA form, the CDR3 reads TGCAGTGCTTCCCAGGCATACTATGGCTACACCTTC.

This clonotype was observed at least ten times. The CDR3 protein is CSVDEGADTQYF. The CDR3 region has the DNA TGCAGCGTTGACGAAGGGGCAGATACGCAGTATTTT. The chain recombines TRBV29-1 with TRBJ2-3; perhaps TRBD1 as D (5 bases). Trimming left V 3 bases short and J 4 bases short, with 8 bases between. Looked up from germline, CDR1 is SQVTM and CDR2 is ANQGSEA. The CDR3 is 12 residues long.

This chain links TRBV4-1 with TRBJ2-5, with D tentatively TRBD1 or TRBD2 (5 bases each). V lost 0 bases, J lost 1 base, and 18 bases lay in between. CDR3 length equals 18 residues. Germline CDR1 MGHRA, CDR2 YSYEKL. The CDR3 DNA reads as TGCGCCAGCAGCCAAGATTTGAGGGGAGCTGCCTCCCAAGAGACCCAGTACTTC. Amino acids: CASSQDLRGAASQETQYF.

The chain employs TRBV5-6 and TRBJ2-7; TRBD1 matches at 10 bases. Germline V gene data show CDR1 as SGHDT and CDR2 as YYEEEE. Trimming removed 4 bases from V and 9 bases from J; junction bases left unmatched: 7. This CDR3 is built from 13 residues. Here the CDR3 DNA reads TGTGCCAGCAGCCCGGACAGGGGGGACGGGCAGTACTTC. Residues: CASSPDRGDGQYF.

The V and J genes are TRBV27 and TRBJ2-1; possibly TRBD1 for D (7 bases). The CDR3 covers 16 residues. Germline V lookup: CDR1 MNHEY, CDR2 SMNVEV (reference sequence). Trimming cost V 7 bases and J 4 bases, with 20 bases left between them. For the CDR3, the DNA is TGTGCCAGCAATACTAGGGGGCTAGCGAGTTACAATGAGCAGTTCTTC. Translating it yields CASNTRGLASYNEQFF.

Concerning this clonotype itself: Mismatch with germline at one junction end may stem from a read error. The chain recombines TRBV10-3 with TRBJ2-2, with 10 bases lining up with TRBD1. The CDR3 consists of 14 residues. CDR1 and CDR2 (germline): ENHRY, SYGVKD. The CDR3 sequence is CAPLGQGNIGELFF. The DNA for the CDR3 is TGTGCCCCGCTGGGACAGGGGAACATCGGGGAGCTGTTTTTT.

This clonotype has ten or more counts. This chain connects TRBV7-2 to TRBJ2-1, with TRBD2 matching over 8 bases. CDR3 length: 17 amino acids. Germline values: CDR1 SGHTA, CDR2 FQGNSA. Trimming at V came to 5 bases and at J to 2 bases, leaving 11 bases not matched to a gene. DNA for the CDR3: TGTGCCAGCAGCCTGACGACCACTAGCGGTACCTACAATGAGCAGTTCTTC. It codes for CASSLTTTSGTYNEQFF.

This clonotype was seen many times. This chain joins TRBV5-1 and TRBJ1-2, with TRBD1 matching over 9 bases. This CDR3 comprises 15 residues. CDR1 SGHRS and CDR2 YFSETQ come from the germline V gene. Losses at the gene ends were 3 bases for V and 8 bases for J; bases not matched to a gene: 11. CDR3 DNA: TGCGCCAGCAGCTCTTCTACAGGGGGCGCGAGCGGCTACACCTTC. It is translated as CASSSSTGGASGYTF.

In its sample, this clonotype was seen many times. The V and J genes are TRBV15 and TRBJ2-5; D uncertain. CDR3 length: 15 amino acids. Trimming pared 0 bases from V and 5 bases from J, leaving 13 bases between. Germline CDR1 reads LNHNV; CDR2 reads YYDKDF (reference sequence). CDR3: CATSRDAAVEETQYF. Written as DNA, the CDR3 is TGTGCCACCAGCAGAGACGCGGCGGTGGAGGAGACCCAGTACTTC.

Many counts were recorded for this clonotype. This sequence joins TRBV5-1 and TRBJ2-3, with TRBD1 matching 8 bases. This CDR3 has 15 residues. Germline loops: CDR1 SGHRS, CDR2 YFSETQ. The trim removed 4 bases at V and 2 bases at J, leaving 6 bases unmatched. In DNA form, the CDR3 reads TGCGCCAGCAGCCGACAGGGGACGGACACAGATACGCAGTATTTT. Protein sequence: CASSRQGTDTDTQYF.

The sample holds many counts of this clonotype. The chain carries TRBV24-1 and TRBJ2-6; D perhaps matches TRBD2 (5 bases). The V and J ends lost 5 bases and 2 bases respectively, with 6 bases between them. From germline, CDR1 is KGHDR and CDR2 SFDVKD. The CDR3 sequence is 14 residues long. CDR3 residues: CATSGGTGANVLTF. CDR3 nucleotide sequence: TGTGCCACCAGTGGAGGGACTGGGGCCAACGTCCTGACTTTC.

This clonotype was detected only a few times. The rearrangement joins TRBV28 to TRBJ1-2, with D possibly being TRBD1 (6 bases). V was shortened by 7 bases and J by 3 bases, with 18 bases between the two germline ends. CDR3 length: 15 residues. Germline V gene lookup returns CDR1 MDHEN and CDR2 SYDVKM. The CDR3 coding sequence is TGTGCCAGCACGATTGTTACGGGGGCGGACTATGGCTACACCTTC. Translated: CASTIVTGADYGYTF.